This entry lists 24 T cell receptor beta chains sequenced from one sample in a study of a mutant IDH1 vaccine in newly diagnosed glioma. The time point denotes: week 11, during vaccination. Vaccine doses each comprised 300 ug of mutant IDH1 20-mer peptide, with topical imiquimod. These TCRs are of unknown antigen specificity. Clones were sequenced by immunoSEQ multiplex PCR, and TCRdb holds only the in-frame ones, with some missing. The sample has roughly 22,000 clones, around nine tenths seen once. The sequences come from PBMCs, collected from a glioma patient whose treatment included an IDH1 peptide vaccine. These receptor sequences come from a woman in her forties with glioma.

This rearrangement joins TRBV5-6 to TRBJ2-5; D unresolved. The CDR3 runs 14 residues. The V gene's germline CDR1 is SGHDT and CDR2 YYEEEE. V gave up 1 base and J gave up 4 bases, with 11 bases separating them. CDR3 amino acids: CASSLIGVGETQYF. The DNA for the CDR3 is TGTGCCAGCAGCTTGATTGGGGTGGGAGAGACCCAGTACTTC.

As regards this clone: One junction end disagrees with the germline gene, perhaps due to a read error. The chain links TRBV6-1 to TRBJ1-2; weak D call: TRBD1 (5 bases). The CDR3 has 10 residues. Germline CDR1 and CDR2: MNHNS and SASEGT. The CDR3 is CASRGDLSDF. The CDR3 region has the DNA TGTGCCAGCAGGGGGGACTTATCCGACTTC.

V and J are TRBV7-2 and TRBJ1-1; D is unresolved. The germline gives CDR1 SGHTA, CDR2 FQGNSA. V was cut by 4 bases and J by 4 bases, with 16 bases left in between. The CDR3 contains 15 residues. The CDR3 here is CASSSYTPQSTEAFF. The CDR3 DNA reads as TGTGCCAGCAGCTCATACACCCCTCAATCCACTGAAGCTTTCTTT.

The chain combines TRBV5-6 with TRBJ2-1, with 7 bases identical to TRBD1. The ends lost 5 bases at V and 5 bases at J; junction bases unmatched: 13. The CDR3 contains 16 residues. The germline gives CDR1 SGHDT, CDR2 YYEEEE. The DNA for the CDR3 is TGTGCCAGCAGGCCCAGGACAGGTTGGATTAACAATGAGCAGTTCTTC. Amino acids: CASRPRTGWINNEQFF.

V is TRBV27 and J is TRBJ2-7, with TRBD1 matching 10 bases. Germline V lookup: CDR1 MNHEY, CDR2 SMNVEV (reference sequence). Trimming cost V 5 bases and J 1 base; bases outside gene matches: 8. This CDR3 has 16 amino acids. The CDR3 protein is CASSRLRDRGSYEQYF. The DNA for the CDR3 is TGTGCCAGCAGTCGCCTGAGGGACAGGGGTTCCTACGAGCAGTACTTC.

The V call is TRBV29-1, the J call TRBJ2-5; 7 nucleotides align to TRBD2. This CDR3 region has 12 residues. Germline V gene data show CDR1 as SQVTM and CDR2 as ANQGSEA. With V trimmed by 6 bases and J by 5 bases, 6 bases remained unmatched. The CDR3 nucleotides read TGCAGCGTGGGGGGGGTTGCGGAGACCCAGTACTTC. It encodes CSVGGVAETQYF.

The chain employs TRBV15 and TRBJ1-1; tentatively, D is TRBD1 (6 bases). V lost 2 bases to trimming and J lost 4 bases, with 14 bases between them. Germline V gene lookup returns CDR1 LNHNV and CDR2 YYDKDF (reference sequence). The CDR3 sequence is 15 residues long. DNA for the CDR3: TGTGCCACCAGCAGACCATACAGGGTAAGCACTGAAGCTTTCTTT. It specifies CATSRPYRVSTEAFF.

The CDR3 is CASSASDQETQYF. DNA for the CDR3: TGTGCCAGTAGTGCGAGTGACCAAGAGACCCAGTACTTC. The V call is TRBV19, the J call TRBJ2-5; D unresolved. Trimming took off 5 bases at V and 0 bases at J, with 7 bases between the two ends. CDR1 and CDR2 from the germline V gene are LNHDA and SQIVND (reference sequence). This CDR3 comprises 13 residues. Complete variable domain (other parts from reference TRBV19 and TRBJ2-5): DGGITQSPKYLFRKEGQNVTLSCEQNLNHDAMYWYRQDPGQGLRLIYYSQIVNDFQKGDIAEGYSVSREKKESFPLTVTSAQKNPTAFYLCASSASDQETQYFGPGTRLLVL.

The chain employs TRBV10-2 and TRBJ2-3, with 7 bases lining up with TRBD2. CDR3 length: 14 amino acids. Trimming took 7 bases from V and 1 from J; bases not matched to a gene: 5. Germline CDR1 WSHSY, CDR2 SAAADI. For the CDR3, the DNA is TGCGCCAGCATTAGCGGGTTAGGCACAGATACGCAGTATTTT. Protein sequence: CASISGLGTDTQYF.

Concerning this clone itself: At one boundary the junction diverges from the germline segment, which might be a read error. The gene calls are TRBV7-7 and TRBJ2-7; D might be TRBD1 or TRBD2, each matching 6 bases. CDR1 and CDR2 from the germline V gene are SSHAT and FNYEAQ (reference sequence). This CDR3 region has 14 residues. The CDR3 protein is CASSPRVGGEDIVF. Written as DNA, the CDR3 is TGTGCTAGCAGCCCCCGGGTGGGGGGCGAGGATATCGTCTTC.

This chain's CDR3 is CASSDRVGLNTEAFF. The CDR3 nucleotides read TGTGCCAGCAGTGACAGGGTAGGGTTGAACACTGAAGCTTTCTTT. The rearrangement uses TRBV6-1 and TRBJ1-1; maybe TRBD1 (5 bases). Germline CDR1 reads MNHNS; CDR2 reads SASEGT. Trimming shortened V by 3 bases and J by 0 bases, and 11 bases separated the two germline ends. This CDR3 region has 15 residues.

V and J are TRBV7-9 and TRBJ2-7; TRBD2 agrees at 11 bases. The V gene's germline CDR1 is SEHNR and CDR2 FQNEAQ (reference sequence). This CDR3 comprises 15 residues. Trimming at V came to 1 base and at J to 9 bases, leaving 8 bases not matched to a gene. The CDR3 nucleotides read TGTGCCAGCAGCTTAGACCTAGCGGGAGGCCTAGGGCAGTACTTC. Protein: CASSLDLAGGLGQYF.

This clone was observed a few times. The rearrangement uses TRBV5-1 and TRBJ1-1; D is unclear. The CDR3 runs 14 residues. The germline gives CDR1 SGHRS, CDR2 YFSETQ. Trimming removed 0 bases from V and 0 bases from J, with 6 bases in between. The CDR3, as DNA: TGCGCCAGCAGCTTGGAGGGAATGAACACTGAAGCTTTCTTT. Protein product: CASSLEGMNTEAFF.

V is TRBV5-6 and J is TRBJ1-2; D ambiguous. The length of the CDR3 is 13 residues. The V gene's germline CDR1 is SGHDT and CDR2 YYEEEE. Trimming cost V 5 bases and J 4 bases, with 12 bases left between them. CDR3 bases: TGTGCCAGCAGTGTTGGGCAAGCCTATGGCTACACCTTC. This codes for CASSVGQAYGYTF.

The V and J genes are TRBV30 and TRBJ1-1, with D possibly being TRBD1 (5 bases). The CDR3 has 13 residues. Germline values: CDR1 GTSNPN, CDR2 SVGIG (reference sequence). Trimming removed 2 bases at V and 5 bases at J, with 12 bases between. CDR3 sequence: CAWSRFGGTEAFF. The DNA for the CDR3 is TGTGCCTGGAGTCGCTTCGGGGGGACTGAAGCTTTCTTT.

The V and J genes are TRBV6-1 and TRBJ1-2, with 7 nucleotides matching TRBD1. The germline V gene has CDR1 MNHNS and CDR2 SASEGT. V shed 1 base, J shed 7 bases, and the junction held 3 bases outside the gene matches. This CDR3 is 13 amino acids long. The DNA for the CDR3 is TGTGCCAGCAGTGAAGAACAGGGGAGTGGCTACACCTTC. Translated, it gives CASSEEQGSGYTF.

In nucleotides, the CDR3 is TGTGCCAGCAGCCCTATGGAGGGGGGCAATCAGCCCCAGCATTTT. Residues: CASSPMEGGNQPQHF. The chain is built from TRBV2 and TRBJ1-5, with D possibly being TRBD1 (6 bases). The V and J ends lost 6 bases and 2 bases respectively, with 14 bases between them. The CDR3 length is 15 residues. Germline V lookup: CDR1 SNHLY, CDR2 FYNNEI. Combining the CDR3 with reference TRBV2 and TRBJ1-5 gives the whole variable domain EPEVTQTPSHQVTQMGQEVILRCVPISNHLYFYWYRQILGQKVEFLVSFYNNEISEKSEIFDDQFSVERPDGSNFTLKIRSTKLEDSAMYFCASSPMEGGNQPQHFGDGTRLSIL.

This clone occurred once. The chain employs TRBV4-2 and TRBJ1-2; D is unresolved. The length of the CDR3 is 15 residues. CDR1 and CDR2 from the germline V gene are LGHNA and YNFKEQ. Trimming removed 0 bases from V and 4 bases from J, with 12 bases in between. The CDR3 sequence is CASSQEVLITYGYTF. CDR3 bases: TGTGCCAGCAGCCAAGAGGTACTAATTACCTATGGCTACACCTTC.

V usage is TRBV2 and J usage is TRBJ2-7; D may be TRBD1 (5 bases). V dropped 2 bases and J dropped 3 bases, with 11 bases sitting between them. From germline, CDR1 is SNHLY and CDR2 FYNNEI. CDR3 length: 14 amino acids. The CDR3 reads CASSERGRVYEQYF. The CDR3, as DNA: TGTGCCAGCAGTGAAAGGGGTCGGGTCTACGAGCAGTACTTC.

The sample holds one count of this clone. This chain links TRBV6-5 with TRBJ2-1; D unresolved. This CDR3 has 13 amino acids. CDR1 and CDR2 from the germline V gene are MNHEY and SVGAGI. V lost 6 bases and J lost 1, with 7 bases in between. The CDR3 reads CASRLGSYNEQFF. The CDR3 bases are TGTGCCAGCAGACTCGGTTCCTACAATGAGCAGTTCTTC.

The chain links TRBV7-9 to TRBJ1-5; 8 bases agree with TRBD1. J lost 6 bases, V lost 5 bases, and 15 bases had no gene match. The CDR3 runs 17 residues. The germline V gene encodes CDR1 SEHNR and CDR2 FQNEAQ (reference sequence). CDR3 loop: CASSRGIGQGVRQPQHF. The CDR3 DNA reads as TGTGCCAGCAGCCGCGGAATCGGACAGGGTGTTCGTCAGCCCCAGCATTTT.

The chain combines TRBV19 with TRBJ2-7, with D perhaps assigned TRBD1 or TRBD2 (5 bases each). The CDR3 totals 17 residues. Germline V lookup: CDR1 LNHDA, CDR2 SQIVND (reference sequence). The V end was cut by 1 base, the J end by 2 bases, with 18 bases between. The CDR3 spells CASSIGDRTGRTYEQYF. The CDR3 DNA reads as TGTGCCAGTAGTATAGGGGACCGGACCGGGCGGACCTACGAGCAGTACTTC.

This chain links TRBV30 with TRBJ1-1; D not resolved. V lost 3 bases to trimming and J lost 6 bases, with 11 bases between them. This CDR3 spans 12 amino acids. From germline, CDR1 is GTSNPN and CDR2 SVGIG (reference sequence). DNA of the CDR3: TGTGCCTGGAGGACCTTATCCTCTGAAGCTTTCTTT. Amino acid sequence: CAWRTLSSEAFF.

The J gene is TRBJ2-7, the V gene TRBV27; 12 positions agree with TRBD2. V lost 6 bases, J lost 0 bases, and 3 bases stayed unmatched. CDR1 and CDR2 from the germline V gene are MNHEY and SMNVEV (reference sequence). This CDR3 has 15 residues. The CDR3 sequence: CASRILAGGSYEQYF. DNA of the CDR3: TGTGCCAGCAGAATACTAGCGGGAGGCTCCTACGAGCAGTACTTC.